This TCR beta chain was captured by sequencing in a study of human T cells and chemical hapten exposure. Across the whole study: Diphenylcyclopropenone doses were given weekly to the scalps of patients across the approximately 24-week study.

This sample's time point: patch test 1, 2 weeks after DPC sensitization. Treatment reported: therapeutic diphenylcyclopropenone sensitization with weekly scalp DPC. The CDR3 sequence is 14 residues long. Per the germline V gene, CDR1 is LGHNA and CDR2 is YNFKEQ. Trimming took off 1 base at V and 4 bases at J, with 11 bases between the two ends. This clonotype appeared a few times. MiXCR, applied by TCRdb to the RACE reads, yields one record per CDR3 protein. The table records nearly 350,000 distinct CDR3 sequences, under 8% of them present only once. The receptor was derived from a woman younger than 30 with alopecia areata. Some clones in this sample may be carry-over from other donors' samples. The rearrangement uses TRBV4-2 and TRBJ2-7; D unresolved. The source was whole blood, collected in connection with sensitization to the hapten diphenylcyclopropenone (DPC). The CDR3 region has the DNA TGTGCCAGCAGCCAAGGAGGTTTCGAGTACGAGCAGTACTTC. Translation gives CASSQGGFEYEQYF.